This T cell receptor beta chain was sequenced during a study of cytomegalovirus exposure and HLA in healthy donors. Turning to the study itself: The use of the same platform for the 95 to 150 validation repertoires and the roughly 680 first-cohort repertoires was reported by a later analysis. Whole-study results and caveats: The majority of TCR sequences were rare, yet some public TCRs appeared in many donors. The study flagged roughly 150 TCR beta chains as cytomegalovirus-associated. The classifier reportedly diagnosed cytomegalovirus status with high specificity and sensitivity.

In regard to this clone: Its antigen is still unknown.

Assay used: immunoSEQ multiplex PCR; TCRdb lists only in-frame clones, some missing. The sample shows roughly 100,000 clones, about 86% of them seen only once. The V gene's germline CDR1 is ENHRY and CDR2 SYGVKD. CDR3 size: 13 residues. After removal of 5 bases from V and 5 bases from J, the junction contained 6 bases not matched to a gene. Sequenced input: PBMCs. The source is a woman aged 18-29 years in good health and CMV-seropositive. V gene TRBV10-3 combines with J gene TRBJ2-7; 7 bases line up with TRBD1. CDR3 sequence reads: CAISPSDRDEQYF. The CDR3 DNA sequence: TGTGCCATCAGTCCCAGCGACAGGGACGAGCAGTACTTC.